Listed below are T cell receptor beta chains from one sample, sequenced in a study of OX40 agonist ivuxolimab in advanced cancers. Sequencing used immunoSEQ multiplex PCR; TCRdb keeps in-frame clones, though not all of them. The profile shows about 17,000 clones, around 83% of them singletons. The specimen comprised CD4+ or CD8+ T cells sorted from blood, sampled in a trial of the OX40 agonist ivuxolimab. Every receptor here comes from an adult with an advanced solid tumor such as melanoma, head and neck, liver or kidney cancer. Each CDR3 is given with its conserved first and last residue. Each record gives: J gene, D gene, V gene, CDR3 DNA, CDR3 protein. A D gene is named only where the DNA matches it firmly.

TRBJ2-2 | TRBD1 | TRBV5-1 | TGCGCCAGCAGGGGACAGGGAGACACCGGGGAGCTGTTTTTT | CASRGQGDTGELFF
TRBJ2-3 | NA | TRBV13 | TGTGCCAGCAGCTTCAATCCCCGCACAGATACGCAGTATTTT | CASSFNPRTDTQYF
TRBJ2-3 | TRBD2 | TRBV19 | TGTGCCAGTAGTATAGATGGGGCTAGCGGGGGGGCTGGTACAGATACGCAGTATTTT | CASSIDGASGGAGTDTQYF
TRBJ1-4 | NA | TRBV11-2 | TGTGCCAGCAGCTTAGACGCAACAGGGTGGGATGAAAAACTGTTTTTT | CASSLDATGWDEKLFF
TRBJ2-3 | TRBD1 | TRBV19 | TGTGCCAGTAGCCGGCGGGGGACAGGGGGCACAGATACGCAGTATTTT | CASSRRGTGGTDTQYF
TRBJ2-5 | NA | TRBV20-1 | TGCAGTGCGCCTAGGGGGGAGACCCAGTACTTC | CSAPRGETQYF
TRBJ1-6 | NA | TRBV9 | TGTGCCAGCAGCGTAGACATGAATTCACCCCTCCACTTT | CASSVDMNSPLHF
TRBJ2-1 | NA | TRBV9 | TGTGCCAGCAGTCAGCGAACTTACAATGAGCAGTTCTTC | CASSQRTYNEQFF
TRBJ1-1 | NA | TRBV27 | TGTGCCAGCAGCCGGCTTTGGGGGGGCCTCATGAACACTGAAGCTTTCTTT | CASSRLWGGLMNTEAFF
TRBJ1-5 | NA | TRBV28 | TGTGCCAGCCAAGGGGACCGTCGCATGCCCCAGCATTTT | CASQGDRRMPQHF
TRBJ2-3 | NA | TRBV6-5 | TGTGCCAGCAGTCGGACAGCTAGCACAGATACGCAGTATTTT | CASSRTASTDTQYF
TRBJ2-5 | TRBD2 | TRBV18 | TGTGCCAGCTCACCAGGGACTAGCGTCCCAGAGACCCAGTACTTC | CASSPGTSVPETQYF
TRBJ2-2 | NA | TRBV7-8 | TGTGCCAGCAGTAGATGGGAGGCGGGCAACACCGGGGAGCTGTTTTTT | CASSRWEAGNTGELFF
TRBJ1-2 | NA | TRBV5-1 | TGCGCCAGCAGCTTGGATGGTAAGGGCTACACCTTC | CASSLDGKGYTF